These 28 T cell receptor beta chains were all obtained from the same sample, sequenced in a study of cytomegalovirus exposure and HLA in healthy donors (dated by TCRdb to the late 2010s). The library was produced with the immunoSEQ multiplex PCR assay. For the multiplex PCR, a mixture combining 60 forward primers for TCR Vbeta segments and 13 reverse primers for TCR Jbeta segments was used. In its TCRdb copy, this immuneACCESS table keeps in-frame sequences only and misses some clones. Where compared with another copy, unresolved V genes explain less than half of these, and the others have no known cause. This sample has 150,000 to 200,000 clones in its table, and over 70% of those were observed once. The top ten clonotypes cover about 7.4% of the sample. The sequenced material came from PBMCs. The receptors originated from a male donor in good health and CMV-seropositive.

The V and J genes are TRBV7-9 and TRBJ2-7; tentatively, D is TRBD1 (6 bases). Trimming left V 5 bases short and J 6 bases short, with 8 bases between. The CDR3 is made up of 11 amino acids. Germline CDR1 reads SEHNR; CDR2 reads FQNEAQ (reference sequence). CDR3 sequence (DNA): TGTGCCAGCAGCCGAGGGGGCGAGCAGTACTTC. Translated: CASSRGGEQYF.

The rearrangement uses TRBV7-9 and TRBJ2-5, with 14 positions matching TRBD2. After removal of 5 bases from V and 3 bases from J, the junction contained 5 bases not matched to a gene. Per the germline V gene, CDR1 is SEHNR and CDR2 is FQNEAQ (reference sequence). CDR3 length equals 16 residues. CDR3 region: CASSPSTSGREETQYF. The CDR3 DNA reads as TGTGCCAGCAGCCCATCGACTAGCGGGAGGGAAGAGACCCAGTACTTC.

The V and J genes are TRBV11-2 and TRBJ1-3; no clear D. This CDR3 has 13 amino acids. V was clipped by 11 bases and J by 0 bases, with 11 bases between them. CDR1 is SGHAT, CDR2 FQNNGV, per germline. CDR3 protein: CASRGSSGNTIYF. As DNA, the CDR3 is TGTGCCTCTAGAGGGAGCTCTGGAAACACCATATATTTT.

This clone has only one observation. This rearrangement joins TRBV19 to TRBJ1-4; 8 bases are a match to TRBD1. The CDR3 is 16 residues long. Germline CDR1 LNHDA, CDR2 SQIVND (reference sequence). The V gene end was trimmed by 7 bases and the J gene end by 0 bases; junction bases not matched to a gene: 7. As DNA, the CDR3 is TGTGCCAGTAACCCCTACAGGGGGTCAACTAATGAAAAACTGTTTTTT. Amino acid sequence: CASNPYRGSTNEKLFF.

The rearrangement links TRBV11-1 to TRBJ1-6, with D perhaps TRBD1 (6 bases). The length of the CDR3 is 15 residues. Trimming took off 5 bases at V and 7 bases at J, with 15 bases between the two ends. Germline V gene sequence: CDR1 SGHAT, CDR2 FQDESV (reference sequence). This CDR3 is CASSPRTGSNSPLHF. The CDR3 region has the DNA TGTGCCAGCAGCCCTCGTACAGGGAGCAATTCACCCCTCCACTTT.

The rearrangement joins TRBV6-5 to TRBJ2-5; 8 positions match TRBD2. Trimming took 6 bases from V and 9 from J; bases not matched to a gene: 12. CDR3 length: 14 residues. The V gene's germline CDR1 is MNHEY and CDR2 SVGAGI. The CDR3 spells CASSPGRGGAAQYF. The CDR3 DNA follows: TGTGCCAGCAGCCCCGGGAGGGGGGGGGCGGCCCAGTACTTC.

The chain links TRBV6-5 to TRBJ2-7; 8 bases are shared with TRBD1. From germline, CDR1 is MNHEY and CDR2 SVGAGI. Trimming took 1 base from V and 4 from J; bases not matched to a gene: 9. The CDR3 totals 16 residues. As DNA, the CDR3 is TGTGCCAGCAGTTACTACGGTGGGCAGGGGGCGTACGAGCAGTACTTC. The encoded protein is CASSYYGGQGAYEQYF.

This clone turned up a few times. The chain recombines TRBV5-4 with TRBJ2-2, with TRBD2 as a possible D gene (6 bases). Germline-derived CDR1 and CDR2 are SGHNT and YYREEE (reference sequence). V dropped 3 bases and J dropped 5 bases, with 11 bases sitting between them. The CDR3 is 14 amino acids. The DNA of the CDR3 is TGTGCCAGCAGCTGGAGGGGACCGACCGGGGAGCTGTTTTTT. It encodes CASSWRGPTGELFF.

The chain employs TRBV19 and TRBJ2-7; 7 bases match TRBD1. With V trimmed by 5 bases and J by 1 base, 5 bases remained unmatched. This CDR3 has 14 residues. Germline CDR1 is LNHDA and CDR2 is SQIVND (reference sequence). The CDR3 bases are TGTGCCAGTAGTCCCGGGACAGCGTCCTACGAGCAGTACTTC. The encoded protein is CASSPGTASYEQYF.

This chain uses TRBV6-1 with TRBJ1-5; TRBD1 is a possible D gene (5 bases). Deletions cut 5 bases from V and 6 bases from J, with 14 bases between. The CDR3 is 14 amino acids. Per the germline V gene, CDR1 is MNHNS and CDR2 is SASEGT. The CDR3 loop is CASSPRGVGQPQHF. The CDR3 DNA reads as TGTGCCAGCAGTCCCCGGGGGGTGGGTCAGCCCCAGCATTTT.

The V gene is TRBV7-2, the J gene TRBJ2-7; D gene uncertain. V was shortened by 2 bases and J by 5 bases, with 10 bases between the two germline ends. CDR3 length: 13 residues. CDR1 is SGHTA and CDR2 is FQGNSA in the germline V gene. CDR3 DNA: TGTGCCAGCAGCTTACAGGTGTTCGACGAGCAGTACTTC. Translated, it gives CASSLQVFDEQYF.

This clone turned up a few times. V usage is TRBV2 and J usage is TRBJ2-7; 9 bases match TRBD1. The CDR3 sequence is 15 residues long. CDR1 is SNHLY and CDR2 is FYNNEI in the germline V gene. J lost 0 bases, V lost 6 bases, and 6 bases had no gene match. The CDR3 sequence is CASRVGQGSSYEQYF. CDR3 in DNA: TGTGCCAGCAGAGTTGGACAGGGGAGCTCCTACGAGCAGTACTTC.

This clone was seen once. CDR3 region: CASSTYGGANYGYTF. CDR3 sequence (DNA): TGTGCCAGTAGCACATACGGGGGGGCTAACTATGGCTACACCTTC. The chain joins TRBV19 to TRBJ1-2; TRBD1 is a possible D gene (5 bases). The CDR3 totals 15 residues. CDR1 is LNHDA, CDR2 SQIVND, per germline (reference sequence). The V gene lost 6 bases and the J gene lost 0 bases, with 14 bases spanning the gap.

The V gene is TRBV18, the J gene TRBJ1-4, with D unresolved. The germline V and J ends were trimmed by 2 bases and 4 bases, with 8 bases remaining between them. CDR1 is KGHSH and CDR2 is LQKENI in the germline V gene. The CDR3 sequence is 14 residues long. CDR3 sequence reads: CASSPGLSNEKLFF. In DNA, the CDR3 is TGTGCCAGCTCACCAGGGCTGAGTAATGAAAAACTGTTTTTT.

The chain is built from TRBV7-9 and TRBJ2-7; 12 bases agree with TRBD1. CDR3 length equals 16 residues. Germline CDR1 is SEHNR and CDR2 is FQNEAQ (reference sequence). With V trimmed by 4 bases and J by 5 bases, 9 bases remained unmatched. CDR3: CASSSNSGTGGNEQYF. CDR3 in DNA: TGTGCCAGCAGCTCCAATAGTGGGACAGGGGGCAACGAGCAGTACTTC.

This clone was detected only a few times. This chain uses TRBV6-5 with TRBJ2-7; D is possibly TRBD2 (5 bases). The V gene lost 7 bases and the J gene lost 3 bases, with 16 bases spanning the gap. The CDR3 is 14 amino acids. From germline, CDR1 is MNHEY and CDR2 SVGAGI. The CDR3 sequence is CASNRRGLRYEQYF. In DNA form, the CDR3 reads TGTGCCAGCAACCGAAGAGGGCTCCGCTACGAGCAGTACTTC.

This chain joins TRBV9 and TRBJ1-2; a possible D gene is TRBD1 (5 bases). The germline V gene has CDR1 SGDLS and CDR2 YYNGEE. This CDR3 comprises 14 residues. Trimming left V 0 bases short and J 2 bases short, with 8 bases between. The CDR3 DNA is TGTGCCAGCAGCGTAGCCCAGGGAAACTATGGCTACACCTTC. Protein: CASSVAQGNYGYTF. The whole variable domain, remainder taken from reference TRBV9 and TRBJ1-2, is DSGVTQTPKHLITATGQRVTLRCSPRSGDLSVYWYQQSLDQGLQFLIQYYNGEERAKGNILERFSAQQFPDLHSELNLSSLELGDSALYFCASSVAQGNYGYTFGSGTRLTVV.

This clone was observed a handful of times. V and J are TRBV6-6 and TRBJ1-1; D is unclear. This CDR3 spans 14 amino acids. Germline CDR1 reads MNHNY; CDR2 reads SVGAGI (reference sequence). Trimming took off 3 bases at V and 1 base at J, with 9 bases between the two ends. CDR3 sequence: CASSYKQSNTEAFF. The CDR3 DNA reads TGTGCCAGCAGTTATAAACAGTCGAACACTGAAGCTTTCTTT.

Regarding this clone: Other DNA sequences in the sample encode the same CDR3. The chain combines TRBV25-1 with TRBJ2-2; 10 bases are a match to TRBD2. Germline V gene data show CDR1 as MGHDK and CDR2 as SYGVNS. Losses at the gene ends were 3 bases for V and 5 bases for J; bases not matched to a gene: 3. The CDR3 is made up of 15 amino acids. This CDR3 reads CASSESAGGTGELFF. The DNA for the CDR3 is TGTGCCAGCAGTGAGTCAGCGGGGGGGACCGGGGAGCTGTTTTTT.

In this sample, this clone turned up a few times. V and J are TRBV5-4 and TRBJ2-5; 7 nucleotides match TRBD2. The J call may be wrong; the DNA end is better matched by TRBJ2-7. The CDR3 is made up of 16 amino acids. Germline V gene sequence: CDR1 SGHNT, CDR2 YYREEE (reference sequence). This CDR3 is CASSLVVTGGSYEQYF. The CDR3 DNA is TGTGCCAGCAGCTTGGTCGTTACGGGGGGCTCCTACGAGCAGTACTTC.

The chain has TRBV5-1 and TRBJ2-5, with 15 bases aligning to TRBD2. Trimming at V came to 0 bases and at J to 4 bases, leaving 7 bases not matched to a gene. CDR3 length equals 18 residues. Looked up from germline, CDR1 is SGHRS and CDR2 is YFSETQ. CDR3 sequence (DNA): TGCGCCAGCAGCTTGGCCGGACTAGCGGGGGGGCCGGGAGAGACCCAGTACTTC. Translating it yields CASSLAGLAGGPGETQYF.

In the case of this clone: The sample has other DNA sequences that encode this CDR3 too. This sequence joins TRBV25-1 and TRBJ1-1, with TRBD1 matching over 10 bases. The V and J ends lost 5 bases and 5 bases, in that order; junction bases with no gene match: 5. The CDR3 loop spans 14 amino acids. CDR1 is MGHDK, CDR2 SYGVNS, per germline. The CDR3 DNA follows: TGTGCCAGCAGTCCGACAGGGGGCGGGACTGAAGCTTTCTTT. Its translation is CASSPTGGGTEAFF.

The chain links TRBV19 to TRBJ2-7; 8 bases agree with TRBD1. Germline CDR1 and CDR2: LNHDA and SQIVND (reference sequence). V gave up 4 bases and J gave up 2 bases; unmatched junction bases: 1. The CDR3 spans 13 residues. CDR3 DNA sequence: TGTGCCAGTAGTAGGGACAGGACCTACGAGCAGTACTTC. It is translated as CASSRDRTYEQYF.

This clone was counted a few times. The V call is TRBV6-1, the J call TRBJ1-1, with TRBD1 identical over 9 bases. Germline lookup yields CDR1 MNHNS and CDR2 SASEGT. This CDR3 is 15 amino acids long. J gave up 4 bases and V 4 bases, and 7 bases lay outside the gene matches. The CDR3 nucleotides are TGTGCCAGCAGTGCGTCTACAGGGGGCGGCACTGAAGCTTTCTTT. Its translation: CASSASTGGGTEAFF.

Written as DNA, the CDR3 is TGTGCCAGCAGATGGACTAGATTCCAAGAGACCCAGTACTTC. Protein: CASRWTRFQETQYF. This rearrangement joins TRBV6-1 to TRBJ2-5; 7 bases match TRBD2. The V segment lost 6 bases and the J segment 1 base; nucleotides outside the gene matches: 5. This CDR3 region has 14 residues. Germline V CDR1 and CDR2: MNHNS, SASEGT.

This clone was observed a single time. The chain combines TRBV5-1 with TRBJ2-5; 13 nucleotides match TRBD2. The V gene's germline CDR1 is SGHRS and CDR2 YFSETQ. The CDR3 loop spans 16 amino acids. V lost 5 bases to trimming and J lost 4 bases; unmatched junction nucleotides: 8. As DNA, the CDR3 is TGCGCCAGCAGTCCTGGACTAGCGGGGGCGGGAGAGACCCAGTACTTC. Translation: CASSPGLAGAGETQYF.

This chain joins TRBV29-1 and TRBJ1-2; 7 bases agree with TRBD1. The J segment lost 6 bases and the V segment lost 6 bases, leaving 4 bases of the junction unmatched. In germline, CDR1 is SQVTM, CDR2 ANQGSEA. The CDR3 contains 11 residues. The CDR3 sequence: CSVRQGDGYTF. In nucleotides, the CDR3 is TGCAGCGTGAGACAGGGAGATGGCTACACCTTC.

This clone came up a few times. V and J are TRBV5-1 and TRBJ2-2; unclear D gene. The V gene lost 3 bases and the J gene lost 8 bases, with 20 bases spanning the gap. From germline, CDR1 is SGHRS and CDR2 YFSETQ. The CDR3 has 16 amino acids. The CDR3 nucleotides read TGCGCCAGCAGCTACCTACGGGTACTCGTAAAAGGGGAGCTGTTTTTT. It codes for CASSYLRVLVKGELFF.